This T cell receptor beta chain was obtained from a study of cytomegalovirus exposure and HLA in healthy donors (dated by TCRdb to about 2017). Background on the whole study: According to an earlier analysis of 450 to 650 of the donors, roughly 180 million T cells yielded 95 million to 140 million unique TCR beta sequences and less than 300 Gb of sequence data. Along with the roughly 700-subject first cohort, a separate validation cohort of over 90 different subjects was used. Every repertoire in the discovery cohort had been generated on one and the same sequencing platform. To decide whether each TCR beta V gene segment behaved as functional or pseudogenic, an earlier analysis of some 540 of the donors relied on high-throughput TCR beta sequencing. Around 320 gigabases of sequencing data and roughly 90 million unique TCR sequences were included in an early release covering 500 to 750 HLA-typed donors. High-throughput TCR immunosequencing, statistical association of individual TCRs with disease status, and machine learning were combined to predict cytomegalovirus infection status. Typing coverage varied by locus: roughly 629-640 donors for A, B, C, DRB1 and DQB1; approximately 500 for DQA1; more than 600 for DPA1; 400 to 480 for DPB1. A later analysis re-analyzed previously published TCR beta repertoires from 500 to 700 donors and added high-resolution HLA genotyping to study TCR occurrence patterns. In a later genetic analysis, genome-wide SNP genotypes for about three fifths of the 666 donors were used, and that subset was treated as a discovery cohort. Rather than drawing on any new phenotypic data, the later analysis identified candidate immune exposures from TCR beta sequences and the way those sequences occurred across donors. HLA typing covered class I and class II loci at four-digit resolution. The T cell repertoires of under 700 subjects were profiled by immunosequencing and related to cytomegalovirus serostatus. The aim of the study was to test whether cataloging public T cell receptors could identify signatures of past pathogen exposure. Across approximately 400 genotyped donors of the cohort, an average of approximately 240,000 unique TCR beta nucleotide sequences per donor were sequenced, and 15% to 20% of those sequences were non-productive. Of the 300 to 500 genotyped donors, less than 90% were placed in the genetic ancestry cluster associated with self-reported Caucasian donors. Alongside the repertoire data, information on donor age, sex, ethnicity and CMV serostatus was compiled. Four to six DR-DQ haplotypes were handled as single units for association and clustering, since linkage in the cohort was strong. Summary of the overall study and its limitations: An earlier analysis of approximately 570 of the donors showed that most TCR beta V segments appeared in productive rearrangements either about 87% or about 30% of the time, which broadly matched IMGT annotations. According to a later genetic analysis, donors in an Asian-associated ancestry cluster had fewer N-insertions in productive TCRs than the approximately 670-donor mean. It was suggested by the authors that the approach could potentially be generalized to other disease states and immunological phenotypes. CMV serostatus was the only immune exposure information available for the cohort. An association between a missense DCLRE1C variant and V-gene and J-gene trimming of TCR beta chains was found in a later genetic analysis and replicated in an independent cohort. Some IMGT-functional V segments, including TRBV6-2 and TRBV6-3, could not be told apart with the 87-base-pair reads, so those segments were excluded. A cluster of highly shared sequence variants was judged likely to represent a technical artifact of the sequencing pipeline. A total of 150 to 200 TCR beta chains were listed by the study as associated with cytomegalovirus. Assigning TCR associations to individual alleles was difficult when HLA alleles, especially DR and DQ, strongly co-occurred. A later analysis found that HLA-associated TCR beta chains were more clonally expanded and had lower generation probabilities than equally common non-associated chains. Sequencing depth was assumed to be roughly uniform across donors in the presence/absence analyses, though that assumption may not hold. In vitro tests confirmed that a few of the cytomegalovirus-associated TCR beta chains recognize cytomegalovirus antigens. In a later analysis, the rate of TCR association differed among HLA loci, with DRB1 alleles having the most associated TCRs and HLA-C alleles having the fewest. A further reported finding was that TCR beta sequences accurately predicted the HLA-A and HLA-B alleles for most subjects in the first cohort. Most TCR sequences were seen in very few donors, while some public TCRs were found in many individuals. Correlated functional status among segregating V segments might be attributable to linkage disequilibrium, but an unknown experimental factor could not be ruled out. The earlier analysis of some 540 of the donors excluded roughly 17 rarely observed V segments, including chromosome 9 orphons, because counts were too low. Because HLA typing was missing for some donors at each locus, association tests included only the typed subset. The classifier was reported to diagnose cytomegalovirus status with high specificity and sensitivity in both the original cohort and the validation cohort. According to a later analysis, most CMV-associated TCR beta chains appeared to be HLA-restricted, and the HLA associations seemed to be driven largely by CMV exposure. The cohort was sequenced for TCR beta chains only, and without alpha or paired-chain data the features that could be detected were limited. According to a later analysis, parvovirus B19, influenza, CMV and Epstein-Barr virus appeared linked to several top co-occurrence clusters. A later analysis associated 15,000 to 20,000 TCR beta sequences with specific HLA alleles at a false discovery rate of 0.05.

Library generation was performed with the immunoSEQ multiplex PCR assay. The multiplex PCR relied on a mix of 60 forward primers for TCR Vbeta segments and 13 reverse primers for TCR Jbeta segments. Amplification of the CDR3 region of rearranged TCR beta genes was performed with a multiplex PCR assay on genomic DNA. The amplified TCR beta libraries were sequenced on the Illumina HiSeq System as 87-base-pair reads. The paper's processing steps were these. In a later analysis, some 80 million unique TCR beta chains were counted across the 666 repertoires, and around 11 million of these chains were shared by at least two donors. A nearest-neighbor algorithm error-corrected the raw reads and collapsed the reads into unique sequences, merging closely related sequences to remove PCR and sequencing errors. V, D and J gene segments were assigned by aligning CDR3 sequences to IMGT reference sequences. For a sequence to be retained, a match of at least six nucleotides to both a V gene segment and a J gene segment was required. A rearrangement counted as productive if the CDR3 had no stop codons and remained in frame with V and J, and every other rearrangement counted as non-productive. Following IMGT convention, CDR3 was defined as the stretch from the second conserved V-encoded cysteine to the conserved J-encoded phenylalanine. The earlier analysis of a few hundred of the donors excluded any sequence lacking an unambiguous match to a single V gene segment. An earlier analysis of almost 600 of the donors classified V segments as functional when productive rearrangements were above 56.7% and as segregating when the standard deviation between donors was above 5%. A statistical classification framework was developed to diagnose cytomegalovirus status using the catalog of TCR beta chain sequences. In a later analysis, TCR nucleotide sequences were compared against IMGT/GENE-DB human TR gene sequences so that V and J genes could be assigned. The TCRdist pipeline was used in a later analysis to assign CDR3 sequences and most-parsimonious VDJ recombination scenarios. A later analysis defined each TCR beta chain by its CDR3 amino acid sequence plus V-gene family, and excluded reads lacking a unique V-gene family. In a later analysis, approximately 590 highly shared, low-generation-probability nucleotide sequences were removed to address suspected cross-contamination and a sequencing artifact. In a later analysis, a clonal expansion index was calculated for each public chain from normalized within-repertoire ranks of inferred template counts. Generation probabilities in a later analysis came from a VDJ recombination model fitted to out-of-frame rearrangements, and those results were checked against IGoR. In a later analysis, hypergeometric tests were used to score TCR-TCR, TCR-HLA and TCR-CMV co-occurrence, with a repertoire-size bias correction applied to TCR pairs. A later analysis estimated false discovery rates by permuting HLA or CMV assignments 20 times. In a later analysis, co-occurring TCRs were grouped using DBSCAN, with TCRdist sequence similarity added in when clustering inside HLA-allele-positive subsets. Repertoires with fewer than 30,000 or more than 120,000 public chains, plus five repertoires with anomalous nucleotide sharing, were excluded from co-occurrence clustering. The clones in this table, taken by TCRdb from immuneACCESS, are in-frame only. Not every clone is retained; where verified, under half of the shortfall comes from an unresolved V gene, and the cause of the rest is unknown. V, J and clone size derive from that table, while D and trimming were established from the DNA sequence. Within this sample are about 160,000 clones, with 55% to 80% of them counted one time only. The ten largest clones add up to 4.5% of the sample.

The cohort consisted of some 730 healthy bone marrow donors. Cohort members were all nominally healthy when sampled, although unrecorded immune exposures were likely present. The donor was CMV seropositive and belonged to the group of 270 or so seropositive cohort members. Each donor provided a peripheral blood sample, and peripheral blood mononuclear cells were used for TCR beta sequencing. Genomic DNA extraction from the blood cell samples was performed with the Qiagen DNeasy Blood Extraction Kit. In regard to this clone: Its antigen remains undetermined. Base-call qualities are not available, and no considerably larger clone is one nucleotide away.

V is cut back by 4 bases and J by 4 bases, with 3 bases in the junction unmatched. CDR1 and CDR2 are read off the germline V gene (reference sequence) as PRHDT and FYEKMQ. Its CDR3 holds 14 amino acids, cysteine through phenylalanine. The only DNA kept is the CDR3, 42 bases in frame from the first base. The chain is assembled from TRBV13 and TRBJ2-7; TRBD1 lines up with 11 middle nucleotides. The receptor was isolated from a woman younger than 30 in good health and CMV-seropositive. The sequenced material came from PBMCs. The CDR3 here reads CASSSGTGGYEQYF. The bases read TGTGCCAGCAGCTCCGGGACAGGGGGGTACGAGCAGTACTTC.